The 25 T cell receptor beta chains presented below share a single source sample, sequenced in a study of shared clonotypes between healthy human individuals. Naive CD8 cells, CD45RO-negative and positively selected for CCR7, excluded terminally differentiated effector memory CD45RA+ cells. Clones were read by immunoSEQ multiplex PCR, and TCRdb kept only the in-frame ones, dropping some. The table lists roughly 2.1 million clones, 85% to 95% of them singletons. Sequencing was done on a sample of naive CD8+ T cells from PBMCs. The receptors come from a man aged 18 to 29 in good health. Some clones in this sample may be carry-over from other donors' samples.

The chain is built from TRBV13 and TRBJ2-5; D remains unclear. In germline, CDR1 is PRHDT, CDR2 FYEKMQ (reference sequence). This CDR3 contains 13 residues. Trimming took 2 bases from V and 2 from J, leaving 6 bases between them. The CDR3 loop reads CASSLREQETQYF. The DNA of the CDR3 is TGTGCCAGCAGCTTACGAGAGCAAGAGACCCAGTACTTC.

The V call is TRBV7-9, the J call TRBJ1-4, with D possibly TRBD1 on 5 matching bases. The CDR3 loop spans 17 amino acids. Germline CDR1 and CDR2: SEHNR and FQNEAQ (reference sequence). V lost 5 bases, J lost 0 bases, and 16 bases lay in between. CDR3 amino acids: CASSLTTPGPTNEKLFF. The CDR3, as DNA: TGTGCCAGCAGCCTGACCACCCCGGGGCCAACTAATGAAAAACTGTTTTTT.

This chain uses TRBV7-2 with TRBJ2-1; 7 positions match TRBD2. Germline trimming cut 5 bases from V and 2 bases from J; bases unmatched to any gene: 15. Germline loops: CDR1 SGHTA, CDR2 FQGNSA. This CDR3 is 18 amino acids long. Here the CDR3 DNA reads TGTGCCAGCAGCCTCCCGGTGGGAGGGAGGGCCCCCTACAATGAGCAGTTCTTC. Translating it yields CASSLPVGGRAPYNEQFF.

The chain has TRBV7-6 and TRBJ2-5; D gene unclear. Trimming cost V 4 bases and J 2 bases, with 11 bases left between them. This CDR3 is built from 14 residues. Germline V lookup: CDR1 SGHVS, CDR2 FNYEAQ. The CDR3 region has the DNA TGTGCCAGCAGCTCCCGGTTGTGGCAAGAGACCCAGTACTTC. Translation gives CASSSRLWQETQYF.

The chain joins TRBV19 to TRBJ1-5; D is unresolved. V dropped 2 bases and J dropped 0 bases, with 11 bases sitting between them. The CDR3 totals 16 residues. Germline V lookup: CDR1 LNHDA, CDR2 SQIVND (reference sequence). This CDR3 is CASSIFPPGSNQPQHF. In DNA form, the CDR3 reads TGTGCCAGTAGTATATTTCCACCCGGTAGCAATCAGCCCCAGCATTTT.

The chain has TRBV5-1 and TRBJ2-1; the match to TRBD2 covers 14 bases. V lost 2 bases to trimming and J lost 2 bases; unmatched junction nucleotides: 9. The CDR3 has 19 amino acids. The V gene's germline CDR1 is SGHRS and CDR2 YFSETQ. The CDR3 nucleotides read TGCGCCAGCAGCTTCTTACCCGAGACTAGCGGGAGGGCCTACAATGAGCAGTTCTTC. It translates to CASSFLPETSGRAYNEQFF.

V gene TRBV10-3 combines with J gene TRBJ2-5; 10 bases are a match to TRBD2. CDR1 is ENHRY, CDR2 SYGVKD, per germline. J lost 7 bases, V lost 0 bases, and 8 bases had no gene match. There are 16 residues in the CDR3. The CDR3 DNA follows: TGTGCCATCAGTGAGTCGAGGTCTAGCGGGAGAGGGACCCAGTACTTC. Amino acid sequence: CAISESRSSGRGTQYF.

V usage is TRBV7-3 and J usage is TRBJ2-7; the D gene is possibly TRBD1 (6 bases). Trimming shortened V by 5 bases and J by 4 bases, and 15 bases separated the two germline ends. Germline assignment: CDR1 SGHTA and CDR2 FQGTGA. The CDR3 consists of 14 residues. The CDR3 is CASSPSGVEYEQYF. The DNA for the CDR3 is TGTGCCAGCAGCCCTTCAGGGGTCGAGTACGAGCAGTACTTC.

The chain couples TRBV5-6 to TRBJ2-1; TRBD2 agrees at 12 bases. Looked up from germline, CDR1 is SGHDT and CDR2 is YYEEEE. V was clipped by 2 bases and J by 2 bases; unmatched bases: 8. CDR3 length: 18 amino acids. The CDR3 DNA follows: TGTGCCAGCAGCTTCCCCGGAGGACTAGCGGGACCCTACAATGAGCAGTTCTTC. Translation gives CASSFPGGLAGPYNEQFF. The variable domain in full, with the rest retrieved from reference TRBV5-6 and TRBJ2-1, is DAGVTQSPTHLIKTRGQQVTLRCSPKSGHDTVSWYQQALGQGPQFIFQYYEEEERQRGNFPDRFSGHQFPNYSSELNVNALLLGDSALYLCASSFPGGLAGPYNEQFFGPGTRLTVL.

This rearrangement joins TRBV7-9 to TRBJ1-4, with D possibly TRBD1 on 5 matching bases. V lost 6 bases and J lost 1, with 12 bases in between. The CDR3 spans 15 residues. Germline V gene data show CDR1 as SEHNR and CDR2 as FQNEAQ (reference sequence). The CDR3 nucleotides are TGTGCCAGCAGTCGCGCCGGGGGAACTAATGAAAAACTGTTTTTT. Protein sequence: CASSRAGGTNEKLFF.

The rearrangement links TRBV4-3 to TRBJ1-2; D is uncertain. V dropped 0 bases and J dropped 0 bases, with 8 bases sitting between them. The length of the CDR3 is 15 residues. The V gene's germline CDR1 is LGHNA and CDR2 YSLEER. CDR3 loop: CASSQDLGTNYGYTF. CDR3 bases: TGCGCCAGCAGCCAAGATCTGGGGACTAACTATGGCTACACCTTC.

In regard to this clone: This CDR3 is also generated by other DNA sequences in the sample. The V and J genes are TRBV9 and TRBJ2-5, with D unresolved. V was cut by 0 bases and J by 2 bases, with 8 bases left in between. CDR1 and CDR2 (germline): SGDLS, YYNGEE. The CDR3 has 14 amino acids. The CDR3 protein is CASSVGRVQETQYF. For the CDR3, the DNA is TGTGCCAGCAGCGTAGGAAGAGTACAAGAGACCCAGTACTTC.

This chain links TRBV9 with TRBJ2-7; 10 bases map to TRBD2. The CDR3 has 15 residues. The trim removed 4 bases at V and 5 bases at J, leaving 9 bases unmatched. Germline loops: CDR1 SGDLS, CDR2 YYNGEE. CDR3 DNA: TGTGCCAGCAGCCCAACCGGGACTAGCGCCCACGAGCAGTACTTC. Translated: CASSPTGTSAHEQYF.

This chain uses TRBV2 with TRBJ2-2; a weak D match, TRBD1 (5 bases). The V gene lost 3 bases and the J gene lost 5 bases, with 10 bases spanning the gap. CDR3 length equals 14 residues. CDR1 and CDR2 from the germline V gene are SNHLY and FYNNEI. This CDR3 reads CASSDGRVTGELFF. For the CDR3, the DNA is TGTGCCAGCAGTGACGGCAGGGTGACCGGGGAGCTGTTTTTT. The whole variable domain, remainder taken from reference TRBV2 and TRBJ2-2, is EPEVTQTPSHQVTQMGQEVILRCVPISNHLYFYWYRQILGQKVEFLVSFYNNEISEKSEIFDDQFSVERPDGSNFTLKIRSTKLEDSAMYFCASSDGRVTGELFFGEGSRLTVL.

A single count supports this clone. The genes are TRBV6-5 and TRBJ1-2; D might be TRBD1 (6 bases). V lost 2 bases and J 0 bases, leaving 7 bases between the germline ends. The CDR3 runs 14 residues. Germline V gives CDR1 MNHEY, CDR2 SVGAGI. The CDR3 is CASSYEGANYGYTF. The CDR3 nucleotides read TGTGCCAGCAGTTACGAGGGGGCTAACTATGGCTACACCTTC.

This rearrangement joins TRBV9 to TRBJ2-3; a weak D match, TRBD1 (5 bases). CDR1 SGDLS and CDR2 YYNGEE come from the germline V gene. The CDR3 is 15 amino acids. Trimming took 0 bases from V and 2 from J, leaving 10 bases between them. In DNA, the CDR3 is TGTGCCAGCAGCGTAGTTGACAGAATCACAGATACGCAGTATTTT. As protein: CASSVVDRITDTQYF.

For this clone: Within the sample, other DNA sequences also encode this same CDR3. The chain joins TRBV7-9 to TRBJ2-5; TRBD1 might be the D (5 bases). The CDR3 contains 11 residues. The V and J ends lost 5 bases and 4 bases respectively, with 5 bases between them. CDR1 is SEHNR, CDR2 FQNEAQ, per germline (reference sequence). CDR3 sequence: CASSGAETQYF. DNA of the CDR3: TGTGCCAGCAGCGGGGCAGAGACCCAGTACTTC.

A remark on this clone: Other DNA sequences within the sample encode an identical CDR3. The chain uses TRBV28 and TRBJ1-2; D possibly corresponds to TRBD1 (6 bases). V dropped 2 bases and J dropped 3 bases, with 10 bases sitting between them. CDR1 and CDR2 from the germline V gene are MDHEN and SYDVKM. CDR3 size: 14 residues. The CDR3: CASSLQGGYYGYTF. The DNA of the CDR3 is TGTGCCAGCAGTTTACAAGGGGGGTACTATGGCTACACCTTC.

The chain recombines TRBV2 with TRBJ1-5; D is perhaps TRBD1 (5 bases). The germline CDR1 and CDR2 sequences are SNHLY and FYNNEI. The CDR3 covers 14 residues. Trimming removed 4 bases from V and 0 bases from J, with 7 bases in between. As DNA, the CDR3 is TGTGCCAGCAGTGGACAGTATAGCAATCAGCCCCAGCATTTT. It specifies CASSGQYSNQPQHF.

V and J are TRBV7-2 and TRBJ2-7, with TRBD1 identical over 8 bases. CDR3 size: 16 residues. Germline V gene sequence: CDR1 SGHTA, CDR2 FQGNSA. Trimming removed 0 bases from V and 3 bases from J; junction bases left unmatched: 7. The CDR3 here is CASSLASGGVRYEQYF. CDR3 DNA: TGTGCCAGCAGCTTAGCGTCAGGGGGCGTTCGCTACGAGCAGTACTTC. The whole variable domain, filled in from reference TRBV7-2 and TRBJ2-7, reads GAGVSQSPSNKVTEKGKDVELRCDPISGHTALYWYRQSLGQGLEFLIYFQGNSAPDKSGLPSDRFSAERTGGSVSTLTIQRTQQEDSAVYLCASSLASGGVRYEQYFGPGTRLTVT.

Details on this clone: The identical CDR3 is also encoded by other nucleotide sequences in the sample. The CDR3 DNA sequence: TGTGCCAGTAGTATCAGGCAGAACACTGAAGCTTTCTTT. Residues: CASSIRQNTEAFF. The gene calls are TRBV19 and TRBJ1-1; no clear D gene. The CDR3 contains 13 residues. Germline V lookup: CDR1 LNHDA, CDR2 SQIVND (reference sequence). The V gene lost 3 bases and the J gene lost 1 base, with 6 bases spanning the gap.

The chain couples TRBV6-6 to TRBJ2-7, with TRBD1 matching over 10 bases. CDR3 length equals 16 residues. From germline, CDR1 is MNHNY and CDR2 SVGAGI (reference sequence). The junction had 15 bases not matched to a gene; V was cut back by 6 bases and J by 7 bases. The CDR3 loop reads CASSLHGTGVVEEQYF. The CDR3 DNA is TGTGCCAGCAGCCTCCACGGGACAGGGGTGGTGGAGGAGCAGTACTTC.

The V gene is TRBV4-1, the J gene TRBJ1-1; no firm D call. CDR1 and CDR2 from the germline V gene are MGHRA and YSYEKL. The CDR3 runs 14 residues. V was clipped by 1 base and J by 3 bases, with 9 bases between them. The CDR3 nucleotides are TGCGCCAGCAGCCAAGTTGGCTGGGACACTGAAGCTTTCTTT. Translated, it gives CASSQVGWDTEAFF.

CDR3 in amino acids: CAWSVRGLATDTQYF. DNA of the CDR3: TGTGCCTGGAGTGTAAGAGGGCTAGCGACAGATACGCAGTATTTT. The rearrangement uses TRBV30 and TRBJ2-3; a possible D gene is TRBD2 (6 bases). This CDR3 has 15 residues. The germline V and J ends were trimmed by 0 bases and 3 bases, with 13 bases remaining between them. Germline CDR1 GTSNPN, CDR2 SVGIG (reference sequence).

This chain uses TRBV14 with TRBJ1-1; D is perhaps TRBD1 (5 bases). Deletions cut 4 bases from V and 5 bases from J, with 11 bases between. Per germline, CDR1 SGHDN and CDR2 FVKESK. This CDR3 spans 13 amino acids. The CDR3 is CASSRIGETEAFF. The CDR3 region has the DNA TGTGCCAGCAGCCGAATAGGGGAGACTGAAGCTTTCTTT.